This TCR beta chain originates from a study of shared clonotypes between healthy human individuals. Regarding the study as a whole: Sequencing of the sorted subsets was shown by rarefaction to be incomplete despite large depth. The genetic and exposure-history diversity represented was limited by few donors. When naive CD4 clonotypes were compared across a few donors, about 5% were shared. Shared clonotypes across all four donors exceeded non-shared ones in generation probability.

The table came from immunoSEQ multiplex PCR; TCRdb's copy has only in-frame clones and leaves some out. The repertoire holds approximately 500,000 clones, 90% to 96% seen once, with roughly 0.06% in the top ten. Per the germline V gene, CDR1 is MGHRA and CDR2 is YSYEKL. The CDR3 is made up of 14 amino acids. V gave up 0 bases and J gave up 3 bases, with 9 bases separating them. Comments on this clone: Its antigen remains unidentified.

The sequence was collected from a woman under 40 in good health. The chain links TRBV4-1 to TRBJ2-7, with D perhaps TRBD1 or TRBD2 (5 bases each). The sequencing input was naive CD4+ T cells sorted from blood. The sample's subset: CD45RA+ positively selected. CDR3 nucleotide sequence: TGCGCCAGCAGCCAAGATCGAGGGGACTACGAGCAGTACTTC. Its protein is CASSQDRGDYEQYF.